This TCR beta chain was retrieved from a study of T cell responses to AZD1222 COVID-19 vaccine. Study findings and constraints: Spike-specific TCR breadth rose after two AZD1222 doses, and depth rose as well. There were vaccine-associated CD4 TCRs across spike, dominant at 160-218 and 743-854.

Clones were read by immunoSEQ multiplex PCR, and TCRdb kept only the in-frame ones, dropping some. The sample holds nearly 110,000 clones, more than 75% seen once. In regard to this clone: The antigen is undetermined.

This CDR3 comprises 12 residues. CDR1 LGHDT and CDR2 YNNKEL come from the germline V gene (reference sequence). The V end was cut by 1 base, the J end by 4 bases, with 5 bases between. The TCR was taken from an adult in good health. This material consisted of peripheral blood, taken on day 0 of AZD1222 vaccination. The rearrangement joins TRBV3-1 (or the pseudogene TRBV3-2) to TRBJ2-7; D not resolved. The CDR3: CASSQVRYEQYF. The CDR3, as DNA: TGTGCCAGCAGCCAAGTCAGGTACGAGCAGTACTTC.